A single sample gave rise to the 14 T cell receptor beta chains below, sequenced in a study of CD8 T cells in ankylosing spondylitis. Study-level points and caveats: Apparently characteristic of ankylosing spondylitis blood was a TCR beta motif (fewer than 10 highly homologous variants).

These TCRs' antigens remain unknown. TCRdb called the 5' RACE reads again in MiXCR, with one record for every CDR3 protein. In the table there are about 390,000 distinct CDR3 sequences, around 24% of which are singletons. The sample was blood, either unsorted or a sorted T cell fraction (not recorded which). Receptors originate from a male donor with ankylosing spondylitis.

This clonotype came up many times. The chain recombines TRBV20-1 with TRBJ2-5; D uncertain. Trimming removed 0 bases from V and 5 bases from J, with 13 bases in between. The length of the CDR3 is 14 residues. Germline CDR1 DFQATT, CDR2 SNEGSKA (reference sequence). CDR3 protein: CSARDGLGWETQYF. CDR3 nucleotide sequence: TGCAGTGCTAGAGATGGGTTGGGGTGGGAGACCCAGTACTTC.

V and J are TRBV20-1 and TRBJ2-7; 10 nucleotides line up with TRBD2. The germline V gene encodes CDR1 DFQATT and CDR2 SNEGSKA (reference sequence). CDR3 length: 14 residues. Trimming cost V 3 bases and J 4 bases; bases outside gene matches: 6. The CDR3 sequence: CSASSLAGAYEQYF. The CDR3 DNA is TGCAGTGCTAGTTCCCTAGCGGGAGCTTACGAGCAGTACTTC.

CDR3: CASSQRTAETGELFF. CDR3 DNA sequence: TGTGCCAGCAGTCAAAGGACAGCCGAAACCGGGGAGCTGTTTTTT. The chain uses TRBV27 and TRBJ2-2, with D tentatively TRBD1 (6 bases). CDR1 and CDR2 from the germline V gene are MNHEY and SMNVEV (reference sequence). V gave up 5 bases and J gave up 5 bases, with 15 bases separating them. The CDR3 length is 15 residues.

This clonotype was counted between two and nine times. This rearrangement joins TRBV14 to TRBJ2-2; D remains unclear. The CDR3 runs 14 residues. Trimming took off 4 bases at V and 5 bases at J, with 11 bases between the two ends. Germline loops: CDR1 SGHDN, CDR2 FVKESK. Here the CDR3 DNA reads TGTGCCAGCAGCCCGCGTGAACGGACCGGGGAGCTGTTTTTT. Residues: CASSPRERTGELFF.

The chain recombines TRBV28 with TRBJ2-2; D is unresolved. This CDR3 spans 14 amino acids. CDR1 is MDHEN, CDR2 SYDVKM, per germline. Trimming removed 9 bases at V and 2 bases at J, with 13 bases between. CDR3 DNA: TGTGCCAGTAGAGGAGATTATAACACCGGGGAGCTGTTTTTT. Translation gives CASRGDYNTGELFF.

J is TRBJ1-4 and V is TRBV5-1, with D hard to call. Germline loops: CDR1 SGHRS, CDR2 YFSETQ. This CDR3 has 14 residues. The V and J ends lost 2 bases and 4 bases respectively, with 9 bases between them. The CDR3 DNA is TGCGCCAGCAGCTTCCGGGGAAGTAATGAAAAACTGTTTTTT. This codes for CASSFRGSNEKLFF.

This clonotype has just a few counts. The V call is TRBV19, the J call TRBJ2-3, with 10 bases matching TRBD2. V shed 6 bases and J 4 bases; nucleotides not matched to a gene: 7. Germline V gene lookup returns CDR1 LNHDA and CDR2 SQIVND (reference sequence). The CDR3 runs to 15 residues. CDR3 sequence (DNA): TGTGCCAGTAGCCAACTAGCGGGAATCTCAGATACGCAGTATTTT. Its translation is CASSQLAGISDTQYF.

V and J are TRBV7-2 and TRBJ2-2, with D perhaps TRBD1 (5 bases). V shed 7 bases and J shed 5 bases, with 14 bases lying between them. The CDR3 is made up of 14 amino acids. Germline V lookup: CDR1 SGHTA, CDR2 FQGNSA. The CDR3 DNA reads as TGTGCCAGCAAGACAGTGTACGCAACCGGGGAGCTGTTTTTT. Its translation is CASKTVYATGELFF.

This rearrangement joins TRBV20-1 to TRBJ2-7; 9 bases align to TRBD2. This CDR3 region has 14 residues. With V trimmed by 6 bases and J by 0 bases, 6 bases remained unmatched. Germline loops: CDR1 DFQATT, CDR2 SNEGSKA (reference sequence). The CDR3 sequence is CSAHRLADSYEQYF. CDR3 coding DNA: TGCAGTGCCCATCGACTAGCGGACTCCTACGAGCAGTACTTC.

The chain links TRBV7-2 to TRBJ1-1; a possible D gene is TRBD1 (5 bases). CDR3 length equals 15 residues. The germline gives CDR1 SGHTA, CDR2 FQGNSA. Trimming took off 6 bases at V and 8 bases at J, with 22 bases between the two ends. CDR3 sequence: CASRVKSYGDAEAFF. CDR3 in DNA: TGTGCCAGCAGAGTGAAAAGCTACGGGGACGCCGAAGCTTTCTTT.

This clonotype has a single count. This sequence joins TRBV2 and TRBJ2-1; D gene unclear. There are 14 residues in the CDR3. Germline-derived CDR1 and CDR2 are SNHLY and FYNNEI. V was shortened by 2 bases and J by 4 bases, with 9 bases between the two germline ends. DNA of the CDR3: TGTGCCAGCAGTGAACAAGGCGGTTACAATGAGCAGTTCTTC. Translated, it gives CASSEQGGYNEQFF.

This clonotype showed up many times. The rearrangement uses TRBV12-3 or TRBV12-4 and TRBJ2-2, with 8 bases lining up with TRBD1. The CDR3 totals 16 residues. J was trimmed by 5 bases and V by 4 bases; bases with no gene match: 9. The CDR3 DNA sequence: TGTGCCAGCAGTTCGGACAGGGCAAGGATTACCGGGGAGCTGTTTTTT. Protein sequence: CASSSDRARITGELFF.

This clonotype came up many times. This sequence joins TRBV7-9 and TRBJ1-3; D ambiguous. Trimming stripped 0 bases from V and 3 bases from J, with 6 bases between. Germline-derived CDR1 and CDR2 are SEHNR and FQNEAQ (reference sequence). The CDR3 is 14 residues long. As DNA, the CDR3 is TGTGCCAGCAGCTTAGCGGTGGATGGAAACACCATATATTTT. It codes for CASSLAVDGNTIYF. Drawing the rest from reference TRBV7-9 and TRBJ1-3, the complete variable domain is DTGVSQNPRHKITKRGQNVTFRCDPISEHNRLYWYRQTLGQGPEFLTYFQNEAQLEKSRLLSDRFSAERPKGSFSTLEIQRTEQGDSAMYLCASSLAVDGNTIYFGEGSWLTVV.

This clonotype was detected a few times. The chain employs TRBV7-8 and TRBJ1-6; D is possibly TRBD1 (6 bases). The germline gives CDR1 SGHVS, CDR2 FQNEAQ. Trimming left V 5 bases short and J 8 bases short, with 10 bases between. This CDR3 contains 13 residues. The CDR3 bases are TGTGCCAGCAGCGCCGAGGGGGATTCACCCCTCCACTTT. It codes for CASSAEGDSPLHF.